The 3 T cell receptor beta chains given below trace back to one sample, sequenced in a study of PD-1 blockade in classical Hodgkin lymphoma. All patients experienced relapse after autologous stem cell transplantation, and brentuximab vedotin exposure was variable. Produced via immunoSEQ multiplex PCR; TCRdb's table is partial and in-frame only. The table lists 35,000 to 45,000 clones, 71% of them singletons. Material: peripheral blood mononuclear cells (PBMCs), obtained at baseline. Receptor source: a human donor with classical Hodgkin lymphoma.

J is TRBJ2-3 and V is TRBV9, with 7 bases that match TRBD2. CDR1 SGDLS and CDR2 YYNGEE come from the germline V gene. CDR3 length: 16 residues. V gave up 0 bases and J gave up 6 bases; unmatched junction bases: 10. CDR3 protein: CASSVVPSGGLDTQYF. CDR3 DNA sequence: TGTGCCAGCAGCGTAGTTCCTAGCGGTGGCTTGGATACGCAGTATTTT.

The V and J genes are TRBV7-9 and TRBJ2-6; no reliable D call. V was pared by 2 bases and J by 1 base, with 9 bases between. The germline V gene has CDR1 SEHNR and CDR2 FQNEAQ (reference sequence). The CDR3 contains 16 residues. The CDR3, as DNA: TGTGCCAGCAGCTTATTGATCCCTTCTGGGGCCAACGTCCTGACTTTC. Translating gives CASSLLIPSGANVLTF.

The sample holds one count of this clone. V usage is TRBV11-2 and J usage is TRBJ1-1; D unclear. The CDR3 sequence is 11 residues long. Trimming took 6 bases from V and 8 from J, leaving 10 bases between them. CDR1 is SGHAT, CDR2 FQNNGV, per germline. CDR3 in DNA: TGTGCCAGCAGTTTTTTTGGGGAAGCTTTCTTT. It codes for CASSFFGEAFF. The whole variable domain, remainder taken from reference TRBV11-2 and TRBJ1-1, is EAGVAQSPRYKIIEKRQSVAFWCNPISGHATLYWYQQILGQGPKLLIQFQNNGVVDDSQLPKDRFSAERLKGVDSTLKIQPAKLEDSAVYLCASSFFGEAFFGQGTRLTVV.